These 23 T cell receptor beta chains share one sample of origin, sequenced in a study of blood T cell repertoires in COVID-19. The method was immunoSEQ multiplex PCR; TCRdb's version includes in-frame clones alone and lacks a portion of them. The data hold roughly 69,000 clones, with over 65% observed a single time. The sequenced material came from peripheral blood. The source is a man in his 60s with COVID-19, enrolled during active disease.

The chain links TRBV4-1 to TRBJ1-4; a weak D match, TRBD1 (5 bases). CDR3 length equals 15 residues. CDR1 is MGHRA, CDR2 YSYEKL, per germline. The ends were cut back, 7 bases at V and 10 bases at J, with 22 bases in the middle. The CDR3 region is CASTSIKTDTGKLFF. The CDR3 DNA follows: TGCGCCAGCACCTCGATCAAGACAGACACTGGAAAACTGTTTTTT.

V gene TRBV2 combines with J gene TRBJ1-1, with a weak D call TRBD1 (5 bases). Trimming stripped 6 bases from V and 7 bases from J, with 9 bases between. Germline CDR1 is SNHLY and CDR2 is FYNNEI. This CDR3 has 11 residues. The DNA for the CDR3 is TGTGCCAGCAGCGGCCAGGGTGAAGCTTTCTTT. Its protein product is CASSGQGEAFF.

This rearrangement joins TRBV11-2 to TRBJ1-4; maybe TRBD1 (6 bases). The germline gives CDR1 SGHAT, CDR2 FQNNGV. The V end was cut by 6 bases, the J end by 10 bases, with 18 bases between. This CDR3 is built from 14 residues. CDR3 residues: CASRNPRLGGKLFF. The CDR3 coding sequence is TGTGCCAGCAGAAACCCCAGGTTAGGGGGAAAACTGTTTTTT.

The V and J genes are TRBV12-3 or TRBV12-4 and TRBJ2-7, with TRBD1 matching 7 bases. This CDR3 comprises 11 residues. The V gene end was trimmed by 6 bases and the J gene end by 6 bases; junction bases not matched to a gene: 2. The CDR3 sequence: CASSDRAEQYF. DNA for the CDR3: TGTGCCAGCAGCGACAGGGCCGAGCAGTACTTC.

The J gene is TRBJ1-2, the V gene TRBV7-2, with D hard to call. This CDR3 is built from 13 residues. Per the germline V gene, CDR1 is SGHTA and CDR2 is FQGNSA. Trimming stripped 0 bases from V and 7 bases from J, with 9 bases between. The CDR3 nucleotides read TGTGCCAGCAGCTTAGCGTGGGCAGGTGGCTACACCTTC. Its translation is CASSLAWAGGYTF.

The V gene is TRBV18, the J gene TRBJ2-1; possible D gene TRBD2, 5 bases. V was pared by 6 bases and J by 3 bases, with 12 bases between. CDR1 KGHSH and CDR2 LQKENI come from the germline V gene. The CDR3 is made up of 14 amino acids. In DNA, the CDR3 is TGTGCCAGCTCGTTGATCGAGGGCTACAATGAGCAGTTCTTC. Translated, it gives CASSLIEGYNEQFF.

The rearrangement links TRBV7-2 to TRBJ2-3, with D maybe TRBD2 (5 bases). Germline CDR1 and CDR2: SGHTA and FQGNSA. This CDR3 comprises 13 residues. Trimming removed 8 bases from V and 6 bases from J, with 15 bases in between. CDR3 in amino acids: CASLGLPSDTQYF. The CDR3 DNA reads as TGTGCCAGCCTTGGACTGCCGTCCGATACGCAGTATTTT.

In this sample, this clone turned up a few times. The chain combines TRBV6-6 with TRBJ2-6; possible D gene TRBD1, 6 bases. The CDR3 consists of 15 residues. Trimming cost V 6 bases and J 2 bases, with 11 bases left between them. The V gene's germline CDR1 is MNHNY and CDR2 SVGAGI (reference sequence). CDR3 sequence reads: CASSRWDTGANVLTF. CDR3 coding DNA: TGTGCCAGCAGCCGTTGGGACACTGGGGCCAACGTCCTGACTTTC.

This chain uses TRBV7-9 with TRBJ2-2, with TRBD2 as a possible D gene (6 bases). Per the germline V gene, CDR1 is SEHNR and CDR2 is FQNEAQ (reference sequence). With 6 bases removed from V and 4 bases from J, the gap between germline ends came to 15 bases. The CDR3 runs 15 residues. The CDR3 DNA reads TGTGCCAGCAGTTCGCCCCTCGGGGGCACCGGGGAGCTGTTTTTT. It specifies CASSSPLGGTGELFF.

This chain connects TRBV6-2 or TRBV6-3 to TRBJ1-4; no definite D call. The CDR3 spans 15 residues. V shed 2 bases and J shed 0 bases, with 7 bases lying between them. Germline CDR1 is MNHEY and CDR2 is SVGEGT. CDR3 loop: CASSYESATNEKLFF. The CDR3 bases are TGTGCCAGCAGTTACGAGTCTGCAACTAATGAAAAACTGTTTTTT.

About this clone: A junction end diverges from the germline sequence, so it may reflect a read error. V gene TRBV18 combines with J gene TRBJ1-3, with 7 bases matching TRBD1. This CDR3 has 16 amino acids. CDR1 and CDR2 (germline): KGHSH, LQKENI. As DNA, the CDR3 is TGTGCCAGCTCCCCACAGGGGCATGGGGCTGGAAACACCATATATTTT. It is translated as CASSPQGHGAGNTIYF.

V usage is TRBV7-9 and J usage is TRBJ2-5; D is perhaps TRBD1 (5 bases). The CDR3 spans 13 residues. CDR1 is SEHNR and CDR2 is FQNEAQ in the germline V gene (reference sequence). With 4 bases removed from V and 2 bases from J, the gap between germline ends came to 8 bases. CDR3 residues: CASSSTEQETQYF. CDR3 nucleotide sequence: TGTGCCAGCAGCTCGACAGAACAAGAGACCCAGTACTTC. Variable domain in full (rest from reference TRBV7-9 and TRBJ2-5): DTGVSQNPRHKITKRGQNVTFRCDPISEHNRLYWYRQTLGQGPEFLTYFQNEAQLEKSRLLSDRFSAERPKGSFSTLEIQRTEQGDSAMYLCASSSTEQETQYFGPGTRLLVL.

V and J are TRBV25-1 and TRBJ2-1; D gene unclear. The CDR3 is 14 amino acids. Trimming cost V 3 bases and J 7 bases, with 13 bases left between them. Germline V gives CDR1 MGHDK, CDR2 SYGVNS. DNA of the CDR3: TGTGCCAGCAGTGACGACCGGAGTTTAAATGAGCAGTTCTTC. It encodes CASSDDRSLNEQFF.

The V call is TRBV12-3 or TRBV12-4, the J call TRBJ2-5; D unresolved. Trimming stripped 3 bases from V and 1 base from J, with 6 bases between. This CDR3 is 13 amino acids long. The CDR3 is CASSFNSQETQYF. DNA of the CDR3: TGTGCCAGCAGTTTTAACAGCCAAGAGACCCAGTACTTC.

The chain uses TRBV10-3 and TRBJ1-2; 8 positions match TRBD1. This CDR3 has 12 amino acids. CDR1 and CDR2 from the germline V gene are ENHRY and SYGVKD. J lost 7 bases, V lost 10 bases, and 8 bases had no gene match. The CDR3 is CATDRGDAGYTF. CDR3 in DNA: TGTGCCACCGACAGGGGTGACGCTGGCTACACCTTC.

This clone has only a few counts. The genes are TRBV6-4 and TRBJ2-1; TRBD2 matches 8 bases. The CDR3 spans 15 residues. In germline, CDR1 is MRHNA, CDR2 SNTAGT. Trimming at V came to 0 bases and at J to 8 bases, leaving 6 bases not matched to a gene. CDR3 nucleotides: TGTGCCAGCAGTGACTCCTGGCGGGAGGCTGATGAGCAGTTCTTC. Protein: CASSDSWREADEQFF.

This clone occurred a few times. J is TRBJ1-2 and V is TRBV9, with TRBD1 as a possible D gene (6 bases). The length of the CDR3 is 14 residues. Trimming shortened V by 0 bases and J by 4 bases, and 10 bases separated the two germline ends. Germline CDR1 reads SGDLS; CDR2 reads YYNGEE. The CDR3 reads CASSVGGPSYGYTF. As DNA, the CDR3 is TGTGCCAGCAGCGTAGGGGGGCCTTCCTATGGCTACACCTTC.

V gene TRBV5-6 combines with J gene TRBJ2-2, with no clear D. Germline V gene data show CDR1 as SGHDT and CDR2 as YYEEEE. Trimming took 5 bases from V and 0 from J, leaving 5 bases between them. The CDR3 extends over 13 amino acids. CDR3 DNA sequence: TGTGCCAGCAGTCTCCCGAACACCGGGGAGCTGTTTTTT. Translating it yields CASSLPNTGELFF.

The chain joins TRBV5-6 to TRBJ2-4; D ambiguous. Trimming left V 1 base short and J 6 bases short, with 17 bases between. CDR1 and CDR2 (germline): SGHDT, YYEEEE. This CDR3 spans 16 amino acids. The chain's CDR3 is CASSLFGTPGLNIQYF. CDR3 DNA: TGTGCCAGCAGCTTGTTTGGCACCCCAGGCCTAAACATTCAGTACTTC.

This clone occurred once. The chain couples TRBV19 to TRBJ1-1; D not certain. V lost 2 bases and J 1 base, leaving 5 bases between the germline ends. The germline gives CDR1 LNHDA, CDR2 SQIVND (reference sequence). The length of the CDR3 is 13 residues. CDR3 DNA: TGTGCCAGTAGTATATCCCAGAACACTGAAGCTTTCTTT. The encoded protein is CASSISQNTEAFF.

The chain recombines TRBV13 with TRBJ2-7; perhaps TRBD2 as D (5 bases). Germline V lookup: CDR1 PRHDT, CDR2 FYEKMQ (reference sequence). The V end was cut by 5 bases, the J end by 7 bases, with 12 bases between. The CDR3 has 12 residues. The CDR3 DNA reads as TGTGCCAGCAGCCTCCAGAGAGGGGAGCAGTACTTC. Its translation: CASSLQRGEQYF.

This rearrangement joins TRBV5-1 to TRBJ1-4; 8 bases match TRBD1. V gave up 4 bases and J gave up 1 base; unmatched junction bases: 3. The CDR3 spans 15 residues. Per germline, CDR1 SGHRS and CDR2 YFSETQ. CDR3 sequence (DNA): TGCGCCAGCAGCCCCACAGGGGGAACTAATGAAAAACTGTTTTTT. Translated, it gives CASSPTGGTNEKLFF.

V usage is TRBV27 and J usage is TRBJ2-1, with D perhaps matching TRBD2 (6 bases). The CDR3 extends over 15 amino acids. The V end was cut by 1 base, the J end by 4 bases, with 11 bases between. From germline, CDR1 is MNHEY and CDR2 SMNVEV (reference sequence). The CDR3 loop is CASSLFRTTYNEQFF. In DNA, the CDR3 is TGTGCCAGCAGTTTATTTCGGACTACTTACAATGAGCAGTTCTTC.